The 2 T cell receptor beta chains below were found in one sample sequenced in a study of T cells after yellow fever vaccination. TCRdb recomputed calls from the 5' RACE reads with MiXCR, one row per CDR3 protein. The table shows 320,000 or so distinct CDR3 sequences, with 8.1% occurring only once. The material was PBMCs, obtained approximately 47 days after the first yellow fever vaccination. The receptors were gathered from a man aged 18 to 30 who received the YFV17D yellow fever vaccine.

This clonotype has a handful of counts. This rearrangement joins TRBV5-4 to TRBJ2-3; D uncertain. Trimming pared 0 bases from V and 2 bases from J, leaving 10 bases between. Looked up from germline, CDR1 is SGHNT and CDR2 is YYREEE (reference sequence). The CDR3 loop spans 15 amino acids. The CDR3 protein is CASSLAAPATDTQYF. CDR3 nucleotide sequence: TGTGCCAGCAGCTTGGCGGCTCCCGCCACAGATACGCAGTATTTT.

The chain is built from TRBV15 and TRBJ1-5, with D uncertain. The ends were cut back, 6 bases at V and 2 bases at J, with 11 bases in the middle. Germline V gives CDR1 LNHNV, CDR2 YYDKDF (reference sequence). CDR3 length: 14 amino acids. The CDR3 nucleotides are TGTGCCACCAGTATCCTCAGTGGCAATCAGCCCCAGCATTTT. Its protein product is CATSILSGNQPQHF.